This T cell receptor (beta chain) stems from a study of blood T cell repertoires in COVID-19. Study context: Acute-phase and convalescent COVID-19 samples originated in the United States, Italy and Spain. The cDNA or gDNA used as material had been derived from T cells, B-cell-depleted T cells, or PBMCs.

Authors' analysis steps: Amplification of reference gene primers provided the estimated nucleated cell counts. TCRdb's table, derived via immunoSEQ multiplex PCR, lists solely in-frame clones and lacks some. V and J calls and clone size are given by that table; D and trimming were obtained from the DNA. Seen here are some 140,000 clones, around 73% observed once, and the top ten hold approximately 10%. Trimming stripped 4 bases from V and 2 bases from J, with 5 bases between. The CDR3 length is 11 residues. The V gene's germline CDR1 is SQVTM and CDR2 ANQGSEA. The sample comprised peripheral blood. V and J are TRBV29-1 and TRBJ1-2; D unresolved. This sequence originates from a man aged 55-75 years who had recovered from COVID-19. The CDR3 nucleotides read TGCAGCGTTGCCGGGAACTATGGCTACACCTTC. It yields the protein CSVAGNYGYTF. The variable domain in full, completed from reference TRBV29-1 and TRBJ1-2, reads SAVISQKPSRDICQRGTSLTIQCQVDSQVTMMFWYRQQPGQSLTLIATANQGSEATYESGFVIDKFPISRPNLTFSTLTVSNMSPEDSSIYLCSVAGNYGYTFGSGTRLTVV.